The 2 T cell receptor beta chains listed next were all sequenced from one sample in a study of CD8+ T cells in alopecia areata. The treatment was: oral pan-JAK inhibitor, 5-10 mg twice daily. RNA was extracted and reverse transcribed into cDNA as the sequencing template. Repertoires were generated with immunoSEQ multiplex PCR, while TCRdb's copy carries only in-frame clones and drops some. The data show tens of thousands of clones, approximately 30% seen once. Sequenced material: CD8+ T cells sorted from blood, taken at week 4, from a patient treated with tofacitinib. These receptors came from a human donor with alopecia areata.

At least ten counts were recorded for this clone. The CDR3 spells CASSLEGGPYEQYF. In DNA, the CDR3 is TGTGCCAGCAGCTTAGAAGGGGGCCCCTACGAGCAGTACTTC. The rearrangement uses TRBV7-9 and TRBJ2-7; 7 nucleotides agree with TRBD1. The CDR3 has 14 amino acids. After removal of 1 base from V and 2 bases from J, the junction contained 2 bases not matched to a gene. Germline-derived CDR1 and CDR2 are SEHNR and FQNEAQ (reference sequence).

As regards this clone: Other DNA sequences from this sample encode an identical CDR3 as well. The chain is built from TRBV5-1 and TRBJ2-1; 9 bases map to TRBD1. Trimming took 4 bases from V and 2 from J; bases not matched to a gene: 4. The CDR3 is 15 amino acids. Looked up from germline, CDR1 is SGHRS and CDR2 is YFSETQ. The CDR3 region has the DNA TGCGCCAGCAGCCTAAGGACAGGGGCCTACAATGAGCAGTTCTTC. It encodes CASSLRTGAYNEQFF.